This passage covers 8 T cell receptor beta chains from one sample sequenced in a study of CD8 T cells in ankylosing spondylitis. These TCRs are of unknown antigen specificity. TCRdb redid the calling of the 5' RACE reads with MiXCR, one entry per CDR3 protein. The table has approximately 540,000 distinct CDR3 sequences, approximately 12% seen once; the top ten hold 6.8%. Findings and limits, study-wide: Blood of patients with ankylosing spondylitis appeared to be characterized by a TCR beta motif of 8 or 9 highly homologous variants.

The specimen was blood, either unsorted or a sorted T cell fraction (not recorded which). These receptors came from a male donor with ankylosing spondylitis.

In regard to this clonotype: One end of the junction varies from germline; a read error may be responsible. The chain joins TRBV30 to TRBJ2-2, with D uncertain. Germline CDR1 and CDR2: GTSNPN and SVGIG (reference sequence). The CDR3 extends over 15 amino acids. The CDR3, as DNA: TGTGCCTGGAGTGCGACCCTAAAAAACACCCGGGAGCTGTTTTTT. Translated, it gives CAWSATLKNTRELFF.

This clonotype showed up many times. J is TRBJ2-1 and V is TRBV5-1, with D possibly matching TRBD2 (6 bases). Germline V CDR1 and CDR2: SGHRS, YFSETQ. The CDR3 is 16 residues long. The V and J ends lost 1 base and 3 bases respectively, with 14 bases between them. For the CDR3, the DNA is TGCGCCAGCAGCTTGAAGGCGGGAAATATCTACAATGAGCAGTTCTTC. Its translation: CASSLKAGNIYNEQFF.

This clonotype was picked up many times. The rearrangement joins TRBV24-1 to TRBJ1-5; D unclear. CDR1 and CDR2 (germline): KGHDR, SFDVKD. The CDR3 sequence is 15 residues long. The V and J ends lost 5 bases and 3 bases respectively, with 13 bases between them. The CDR3: CATSGSGRFNQPQHF. The DNA of the CDR3 is TGTGCCACCAGTGGCAGTGGACGCTTCAATCAGCCCCAGCATTTT.

The table lists this clonotype with a few counts. V is TRBV13 and J is TRBJ1-2, with 7 nucleotides matching TRBD1. Germline CDR1 PRHDT, CDR2 FYEKMQ (reference sequence). J lost 4 bases, V lost 5 bases, and 10 bases had no gene match. The CDR3 extends over 15 amino acids. CDR3 protein: CASSPDRRTIYGYTF. The DNA of the CDR3 is TGTGCCAGCAGCCCGGACAGGCGGACCATCTATGGCTACACCTTC.

A few counts support this clonotype. The germline gene is not matched at one end of the junction; a read error may be the cause. J is TRBJ2-1 and V is TRBV28, with TRBD1 matching 7 bases. The CDR3 extends over 16 amino acids. The germline CDR1 and CDR2 sequences are MDHEN and SYDVKM. CDR3: CASRLPTGVPYDEQFF. The CDR3 bases are TGTGCCAGCAGGCTACCCACAGGGGTCCCCTACGATGAGCAGTTCTTC. The variable domain in full, completed from reference TRBV28 and TRBJ2-1, reads DVKVTQSSRYLVKRTGEKVFLECVQDMDHENMFWYRQDPGLGLRLIYFSYDVKMKEKGDIPEGYSVSREKKERFSLILESASTNQTSMYLCASRLPTGVPYDEQFFGPGTRLTVL.

In this sample, this clonotype turned up a few times. The rearrangement joins TRBV11-3 to TRBJ2-1; 11 bases fit TRBD2. Per germline, CDR1 SGHNT and CDR2 YENEEA. CDR3 size: 14 residues. Germline trimming cut 6 bases from V and 8 bases from J; bases unmatched to any gene: 6. The DNA for the CDR3 is TGTGCCAGCAGTCAACTAGCGGGAGTGTATGAGCAGTTCTTC. This sequence encodes CASSQLAGVYEQFF.

The table lists this clonotype with a few counts. The V call is TRBV11-2, the J call TRBJ1-1; D uncertain. V lost 3 bases to trimming and J lost 5 bases, with 10 bases between them. Germline-derived CDR1 and CDR2 are SGHAT and FQNNGV. CDR3 length: 13 amino acids. The CDR3 DNA sequence: TGTGCCAGCAGCTTTGAAAGGAGTACTGAAGCTTTCTTT. Translation: CASSFERSTEAFF.

This clonotype was seen more than once but under ten times. The chain is built from TRBV5-1 and TRBJ2-5; 9 bases align to TRBD2. Germline CDR1 and CDR2: SGHRS and YFSETQ. The CDR3 length is 16 residues. The V and J ends lost 1 base and 0 bases, in that order; junction bases with no gene match: 4. CDR3 DNA: TGCGCCAGCAGCTTGTGGAGCGGGGGGTACCAAGAGACCCAGTACTTC. Translation: CASSLWSGGYQETQYF.